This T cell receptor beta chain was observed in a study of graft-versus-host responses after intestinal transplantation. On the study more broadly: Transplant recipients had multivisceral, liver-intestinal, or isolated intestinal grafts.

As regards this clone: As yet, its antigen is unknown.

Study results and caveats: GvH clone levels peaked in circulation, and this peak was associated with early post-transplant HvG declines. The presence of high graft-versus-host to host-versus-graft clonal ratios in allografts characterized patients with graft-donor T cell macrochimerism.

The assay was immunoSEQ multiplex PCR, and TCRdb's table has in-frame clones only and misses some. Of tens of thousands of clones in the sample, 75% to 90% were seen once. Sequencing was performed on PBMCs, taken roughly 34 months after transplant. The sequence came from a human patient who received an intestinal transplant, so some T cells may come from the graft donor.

The CDR3 loop reads CASSQGEREGYEQYF. CDR3 sequence (DNA): TGTGCCAGCAGCCAGGGGGAGCGGGAGGGTTACGAGCAGTACTTC. The chain is built from TRBV4-2 and TRBJ2-7; 10 nucleotides align to TRBD2. Germline CDR1 reads LGHNA; CDR2 reads YNFKEQ. The CDR3 loop spans 15 amino acids. V lost 3 bases, J lost 4 bases, and 6 bases stayed unmatched.